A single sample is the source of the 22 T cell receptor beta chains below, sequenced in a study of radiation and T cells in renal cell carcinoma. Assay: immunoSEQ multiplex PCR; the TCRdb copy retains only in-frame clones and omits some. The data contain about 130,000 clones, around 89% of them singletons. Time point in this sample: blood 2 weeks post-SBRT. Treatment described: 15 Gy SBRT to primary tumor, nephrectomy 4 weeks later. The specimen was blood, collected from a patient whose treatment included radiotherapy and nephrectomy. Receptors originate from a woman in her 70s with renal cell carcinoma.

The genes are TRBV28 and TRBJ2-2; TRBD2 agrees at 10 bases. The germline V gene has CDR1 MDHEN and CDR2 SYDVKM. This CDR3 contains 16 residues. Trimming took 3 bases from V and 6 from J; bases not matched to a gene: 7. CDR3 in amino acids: CASSFPAGGRSGELFF. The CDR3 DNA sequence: TGTGCCAGCAGTTTCCCAGCGGGGGGGCGATCCGGGGAGCTGTTTTTT.

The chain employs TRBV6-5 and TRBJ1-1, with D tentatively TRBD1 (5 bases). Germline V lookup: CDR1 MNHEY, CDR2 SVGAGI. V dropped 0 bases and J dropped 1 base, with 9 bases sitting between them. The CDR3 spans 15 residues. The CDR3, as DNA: TGTGCCAGCAGTTACTCGGGACCCCGGAACACTGAAGCTTTCTTT. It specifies CASSYSGPRNTEAFF.

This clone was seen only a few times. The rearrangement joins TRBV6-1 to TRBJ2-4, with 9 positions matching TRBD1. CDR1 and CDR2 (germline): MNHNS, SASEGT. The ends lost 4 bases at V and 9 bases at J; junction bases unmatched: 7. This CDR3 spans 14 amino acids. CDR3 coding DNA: TGTGCCAGCAGTGGGGGACAGGGTGGAAGCATTCAGTACTTC. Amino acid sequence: CASSGGQGGSIQYF.

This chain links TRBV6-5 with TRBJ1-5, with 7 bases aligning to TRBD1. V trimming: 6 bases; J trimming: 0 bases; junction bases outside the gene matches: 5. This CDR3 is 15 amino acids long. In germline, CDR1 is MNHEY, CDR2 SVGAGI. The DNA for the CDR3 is TGTGCCAGCAGCAGGACAGGTGATAGCAATCAGCCCCAGCATTTT. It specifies CASSRTGDSNQPQHF.

The CDR3 spells CASSPGGREQYF. CDR3 DNA: TGTGCCAGCAGCCCCGGGGGAAGGGAGCAGTACTTC. This chain joins TRBV5-6 and TRBJ2-7; D perhaps matches TRBD2 (6 bases). This CDR3 comprises 12 residues. V was clipped by 4 bases and J by 7 bases, with 12 bases between them. Germline CDR1 SGHDT, CDR2 YYEEEE.

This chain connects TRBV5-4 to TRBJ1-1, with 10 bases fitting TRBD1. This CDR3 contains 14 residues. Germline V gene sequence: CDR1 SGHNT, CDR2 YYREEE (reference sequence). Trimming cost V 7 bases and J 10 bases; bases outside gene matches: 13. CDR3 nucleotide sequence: TGTGCCAGCGGAGGGACAGGGGACAAACGTGCAGCTTTCTTT. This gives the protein CASGGTGDKRAAFF.

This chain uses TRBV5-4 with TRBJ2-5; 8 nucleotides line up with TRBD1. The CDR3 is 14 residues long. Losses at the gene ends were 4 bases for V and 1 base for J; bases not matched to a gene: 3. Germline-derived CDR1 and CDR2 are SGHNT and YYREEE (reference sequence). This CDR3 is CASSSTGGQETQYF. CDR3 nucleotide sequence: TGTGCCAGCAGCAGTACAGGGGGCCAAGAGACCCAGTACTTC.

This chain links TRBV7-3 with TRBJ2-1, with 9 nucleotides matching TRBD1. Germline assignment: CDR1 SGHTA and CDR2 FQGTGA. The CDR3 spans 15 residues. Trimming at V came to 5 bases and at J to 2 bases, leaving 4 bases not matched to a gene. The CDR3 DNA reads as TGTGCCAGCAGCGCCACAGGGGGCGCCTACAATGAGCAGTTCTTC. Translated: CASSATGGAYNEQFF.

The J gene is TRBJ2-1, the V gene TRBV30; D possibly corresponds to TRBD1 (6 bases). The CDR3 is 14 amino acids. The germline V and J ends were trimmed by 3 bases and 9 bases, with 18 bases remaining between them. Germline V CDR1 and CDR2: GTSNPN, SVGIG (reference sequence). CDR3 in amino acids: CAWRQSGTRGEQFF. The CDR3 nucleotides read TGTGCCTGGAGACAATCCGGGACAAGAGGTGAGCAGTTCTTC.

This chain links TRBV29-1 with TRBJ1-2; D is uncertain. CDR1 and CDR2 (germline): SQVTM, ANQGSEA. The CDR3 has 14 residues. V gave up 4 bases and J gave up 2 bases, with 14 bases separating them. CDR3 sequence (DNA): TGCAGCGTTGTCCGGGGAAGCGCCAACTATGGCTACACCTTC. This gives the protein CSVVRGSANYGYTF.

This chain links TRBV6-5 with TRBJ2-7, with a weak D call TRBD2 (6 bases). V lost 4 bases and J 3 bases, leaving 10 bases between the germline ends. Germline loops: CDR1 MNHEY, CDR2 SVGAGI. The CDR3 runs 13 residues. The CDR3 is CASSFGGNYEQYF. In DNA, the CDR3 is TGTGCCAGCAGTTTCGGAGGGAACTACGAGCAGTACTTC.

CDR3 in DNA: TGTGCCAGCAGCGAATGGGCGGACACTGAAGCTTTCTTT. This encodes CASSEWADTEAFF. This chain connects TRBV5-5 to TRBJ1-1, with D hard to call. Germline V gene data show CDR1 as SGHKS and CDR2 as YYEKEE (reference sequence). The CDR3 contains 13 residues. The V end lost 4 bases, the J end lost 3 bases, and 10 bases lay between the germline ends.

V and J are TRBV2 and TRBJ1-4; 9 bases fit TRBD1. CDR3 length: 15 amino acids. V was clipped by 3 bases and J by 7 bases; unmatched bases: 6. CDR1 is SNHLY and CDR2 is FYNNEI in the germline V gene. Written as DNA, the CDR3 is TGTGCCAGCAGTGAGGGACAGGGAAGGGGTGAAAAACTGTTTTTT. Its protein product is CASSEGQGRGEKLFF.

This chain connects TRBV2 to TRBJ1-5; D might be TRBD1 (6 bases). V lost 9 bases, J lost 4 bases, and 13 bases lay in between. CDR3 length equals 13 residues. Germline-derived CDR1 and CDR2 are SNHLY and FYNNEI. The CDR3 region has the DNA TGTGCCAGTAGACAGGCCTCGAATCAGCCCCAGCATTTT. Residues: CASRQASNQPQHF.

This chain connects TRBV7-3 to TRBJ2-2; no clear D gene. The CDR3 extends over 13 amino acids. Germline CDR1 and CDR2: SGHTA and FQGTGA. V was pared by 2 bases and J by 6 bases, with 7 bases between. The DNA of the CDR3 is TGTGCCAGCAGCTTATGGGAAGCCGGGGAGCTGTTTTTT. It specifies CASSLWEAGELFF.

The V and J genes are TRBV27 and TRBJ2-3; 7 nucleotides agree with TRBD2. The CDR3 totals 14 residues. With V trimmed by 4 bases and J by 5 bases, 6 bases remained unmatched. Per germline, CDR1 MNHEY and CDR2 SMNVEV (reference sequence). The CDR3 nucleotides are TGTGCCAGCAGTTCCCGACTAGCAGGAGATACGCAGTATTTT. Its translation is CASSSRLAGDTQYF.

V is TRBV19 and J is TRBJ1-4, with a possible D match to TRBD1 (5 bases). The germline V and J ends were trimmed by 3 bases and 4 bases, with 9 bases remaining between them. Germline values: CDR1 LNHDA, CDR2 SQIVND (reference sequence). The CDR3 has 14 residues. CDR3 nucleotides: TGTGCCAGTAGTATGGGACGGAATAATGAAAAACTGTTTTTT. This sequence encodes CASSMGRNNEKLFF.

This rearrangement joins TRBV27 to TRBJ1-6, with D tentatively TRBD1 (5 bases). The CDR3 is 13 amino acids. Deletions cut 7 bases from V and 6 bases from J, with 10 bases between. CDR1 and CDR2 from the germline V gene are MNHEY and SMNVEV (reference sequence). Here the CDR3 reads CASTPRGNSPLHF. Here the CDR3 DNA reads TGTGCCAGCACCCCGAGGGGTAATTCACCCCTCCACTTT.

CDR3 bases: TGTGCCAGTAGTATGTACCGGGACAGGTCCTACGAGCAGTACTTC. Its translation: CASSMYRDRSYEQYF. The chain uses TRBV19 and TRBJ2-7; the match to TRBD1 covers 8 bases. Germline V gives CDR1 LNHDA, CDR2 SQIVND (reference sequence). Trimming cost V 3 bases and J 1 base; bases outside gene matches: 5. This CDR3 is built from 15 residues. The variable domain in full, completed from reference TRBV19 and TRBJ2-7, reads DGGITQSPKYLFRKEGQNVTLSCEQNLNHDAMYWYRQDPGQGLRLIYYSQIVNDFQKGDIAEGYSVSREKKESFPLTVTSAQKNPTAFYLCASSMYRDRSYEQYFGPGTRLTVT.

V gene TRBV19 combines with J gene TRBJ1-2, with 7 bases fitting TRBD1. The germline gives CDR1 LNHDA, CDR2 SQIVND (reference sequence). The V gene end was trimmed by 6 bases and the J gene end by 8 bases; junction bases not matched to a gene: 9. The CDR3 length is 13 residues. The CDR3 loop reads CASSMTGTRGYTF. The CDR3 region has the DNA TGTGCCAGTAGCATGACAGGGACGAGGGGCTACACCTTC.

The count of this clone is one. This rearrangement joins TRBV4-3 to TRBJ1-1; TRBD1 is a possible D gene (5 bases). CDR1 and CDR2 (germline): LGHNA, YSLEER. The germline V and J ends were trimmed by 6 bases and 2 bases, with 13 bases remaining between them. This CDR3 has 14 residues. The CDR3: CASRRSTANTEAFF. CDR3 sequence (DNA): TGCGCCAGCAGGCGTTCGACAGCTAACACTGAAGCTTTCTTT.

The CDR3 nucleotides are TGTGCCAGCTCGTCAAGCTCTGGGGCCAACGTCCTGACTTTC. The encoded protein is CASSSSSGANVLTF. The V call is TRBV25-1, the J call TRBJ2-6; D ambiguous. CDR1 and CDR2 from the germline V gene are MGHDK and SYGVNS. The CDR3 has 14 residues. V shed 8 bases and J shed 0 bases, with 8 bases lying between them.